The next 29 T cell receptor beta chains were all read from a single sample in a study of blood T cell repertoires in COVID-19. Repertoires were generated with immunoSEQ multiplex PCR, while TCRdb's copy carries only in-frame clones and drops some. Here the sample spans under 70,000 clones, around 89% being singletons. Sequences were obtained from PBMCs or T cells enriched from blood (not recorded which). The receptors derive from a woman aged 40 to 50 who had recovered from COVID-19.

The chain employs TRBV19 and TRBJ1-1; D is possibly TRBD1 (5 bases). This CDR3 has 15 amino acids. Deletions cut 8 bases from V and 4 bases from J, with 20 bases between. Germline CDR1 and CDR2: LNHDA and SQIVND (reference sequence). CDR3 sequence: CASGQGGYGGTEAFF. For the CDR3, the DNA is TGTGCCAGTGGGCAGGGAGGGTATGGTGGCACTGAAGCTTTCTTT.

This sequence joins TRBV28 and TRBJ1-5; D is unresolved. V lost 5 bases and J lost 2, with 10 bases in between. The CDR3 consists of 14 residues. The germline V gene encodes CDR1 MDHEN and CDR2 SYDVKM. The CDR3 reads CASSETLGNQPQHF. CDR3 coding DNA: TGTGCCAGCAGTGAGACACTAGGCAATCAGCCCCAGCATTTT.

This rearrangement joins TRBV3-1 (or the pseudogene TRBV3-2) to TRBJ2-7; 12 bases line up with TRBD2. The CDR3 is made up of 15 amino acids. With V trimmed by 7 bases and J by 0 bases, 4 bases remained unmatched. Per the germline V gene, CDR1 is LGHDT and CDR2 is YNNKEL (reference sequence). CDR3 in DNA: TGTGCCAGCACCCCGACTAGCGGGGGCTCCTACGAGCAGTACTTC. Its translation is CASTPTSGGSYEQYF.

The V gene is TRBV2, the J gene TRBJ1-1; TRBD1 aligns across 8 bases. The CDR3 runs to 13 residues. Germline values: CDR1 SNHLY, CDR2 FYNNEI. The V segment lost 8 bases and the J segment 2 bases; nucleotides outside the gene matches: 4. The CDR3 sequence is CASLGQENTEAFF. The CDR3 nucleotides are TGTGCCAGCCTGGGACAGGAAAACACTGAAGCTTTCTTT. Based on the CDR3 plus reference TRBV2 and TRBJ1-1, the full variable domain is EPEVTQTPSHQVTQMGQEVILRCVPISNHLYFYWYRQILGQKVEFLVSFYNNEISEKSEIFDDQFSVERPDGSNFTLKIRSTKLEDSAMYFCASLGQENTEAFFGQGTRLTVV.

This chain connects TRBV5-1 to TRBJ1-6; D gene ambiguous. The V gene's germline CDR1 is SGHRS and CDR2 YFSETQ. Between the trimmed V and J ends, which lost 4 bases and 10 bases, there was a span of 15 bases. This CDR3 is 14 amino acids long. CDR3 DNA sequence: TGCGCCAGCAGCCTTTTCGGAGGGCCCTCACCCCTCCACTTT. Amino acid sequence: CASSLFGGPSPLHF.

The chain uses TRBV19 and TRBJ2-7, with a tentative D call TRBD2 (5 bases). V was pared by 5 bases and J by 5 bases, with 22 bases between. Per germline, CDR1 LNHDA and CDR2 SQIVND (reference sequence). The CDR3 is 16 residues long. In nucleotides, the CDR3 is TGTGCCAGTAGTGATCCTAGCCTAGGTCACCTAAACGAGCAGTACTTC. Translating it yields CASSDPSLGHLNEQYF.

This sequence joins TRBV5-8 and TRBJ2-5; 10 bases line up with TRBD2. The length of the CDR3 is 17 residues. Trimming removed 2 bases from V and 4 bases from J; junction bases left unmatched: 11. CDR1 is SGHTS, CDR2 YDEGEE, per germline. This CDR3 is CASSLRHSGGAGETQYF. The CDR3 DNA reads TGTGCCAGCAGCTTACGGCACAGCGGGGGGGCAGGAGAGACCCAGTACTTC.

This clone was picked up one time. The CDR3 sequence: CASSIDRGRRETQYF. CDR3 bases: TGTGCCAGCAGCATAGACAGGGGGCGCCGGGAGACCCAGTACTTC. This rearrangement joins TRBV7-7 to TRBJ2-5; 10 bases match TRBD1. Germline values: CDR1 SSHAT, CDR2 FNYEAQ (reference sequence). The CDR3 has 15 residues. V lost 5 bases to trimming and J lost 5 bases; unmatched junction nucleotides: 8.

This chain uses TRBV12-3 or TRBV12-4 with TRBJ2-2; D call uncertain. The V end lost 2 bases, the J end lost 7 bases, and 5 bases lay between the germline ends. The CDR3 has 12 amino acids. CDR3 sequence (DNA): TGTGCCAGCAGTTTAAATAACGGGGAGCTGTTTTTT. Its protein product is CASSLNNGELFF.

The chain combines TRBV19 with TRBJ2-1; D is perhaps TRBD1 (6 bases). CDR3 size: 13 residues. Per germline, CDR1 LNHDA and CDR2 SQIVND (reference sequence). The ends were cut back, 8 bases at V and 6 bases at J, with 14 bases in the middle. CDR3 sequence: CASRPGQFNEQFF. Written as DNA, the CDR3 is TGTGCCAGTCGGCCCGGACAGTTCAATGAGCAGTTCTTC.

V is TRBV3-1 (or the pseudogene TRBV3-2) and J is TRBJ1-1, with 11 bases aligning to TRBD1. Germline V gives CDR1 LGHDT, CDR2 YNNKEL (reference sequence). Germline trimming cut 2 bases from V and 5 bases from J; bases unmatched to any gene: 16. The CDR3 covers 19 residues. The CDR3 sequence: CASSQTGNRDRGFVTEAFF. The CDR3 bases are TGTGCCAGCAGCCAAACAGGTAACCGGGACAGGGGGTTCGTGACTGAAGCTTTCTTT.

The genes are TRBV27 and TRBJ1-4; maybe TRBD1 (6 bases). The CDR3 extends over 15 amino acids. Trimming stripped 5 bases from V and 0 bases from J, with 10 bases between. The germline CDR1 and CDR2 sequences are MNHEY and SMNVEV (reference sequence). The CDR3 bases are TGTGCCAGCAGTCCCGGGACAACAACTAATGAAAAACTGTTTTTT. As protein: CASSPGTTTNEKLFF.

As DNA, the CDR3 is TGTGCCAGTAGTAAACCGAATACAGGGTCTTACTATGGCTACACCTTC. Amino acids: CASSKPNTGSYYGYTF. The chain joins TRBV19 to TRBJ1-2, with a possible D match to TRBD1 (6 bases). This CDR3 contains 16 residues. CDR1 LNHDA and CDR2 SQIVND come from the germline V gene (reference sequence). Trimming cost V 4 bases and J 3 bases, with 18 bases left between them.

This clone showed up just a few times. The chain recombines TRBV6-2 or TRBV6-3 with TRBJ1-5, with unresolved D. The CDR3 has 12 amino acids. V gave up 5 bases and J gave up 8 bases, with 10 bases separating them. Germline assignment: CDR1 MNHEY and CDR2 SVGEGT. Here the CDR3 DNA reads TGTGCCAGCAGTCAGCGTGATAAGCCCCAGCATTTT. This codes for CASSQRDKPQHF.

V gene TRBV14 combines with J gene TRBJ2-7; 8 bases are shared with TRBD1. CDR3 size: 21 residues. V was pared by 5 bases and J by 9 bases, with 33 bases of the junction left unmatched. Germline-derived CDR1 and CDR2 are SGHDN and FVKESK. CDR3 loop: CASSDAIMLGKKTGVYSGQYF. The CDR3, as DNA: TGTGCCAGCAGCGACGCAATTATGCTCGGCAAGAAGACAGGGGTTTATTCGGGGCAGTACTTC.

V usage is TRBV6-5 and J usage is TRBJ1-6, with D tentatively TRBD1 (6 bases). Trimming shortened V by 5 bases and J by 6 bases, and 14 bases separated the two germline ends. The CDR3 runs to 15 residues. Germline lookup yields CDR1 MNHEY and CDR2 SVGAGI. CDR3 nucleotides: TGTGCCAGCAGTACCCACAGGGACGCTAATTCACCCCTCCACTTT. Its translation is CASSTHRDANSPLHF.

This clone was observed a handful of times. The chain uses TRBV5-1 and TRBJ1-5; TRBD1 matches at 7 bases. V was pared by 5 bases and J by 7 bases, with 6 bases of the junction left unmatched. The CDR3 extends over 13 amino acids. The V gene's germline CDR1 is SGHRS and CDR2 YFSETQ. The CDR3 bases are TGCGCCAGCAGAGAGGGGGCCGAGCAGCCCCAGCATTTT. The encoded protein is CASREGAEQPQHF.

The chain carries TRBV6-5 and TRBJ2-3; 9 nucleotides match TRBD2. Germline CDR1 reads MNHEY; CDR2 reads SVGAGI. The CDR3 is 15 amino acids. J lost 6 bases, V lost 10 bases, and 14 bases had no gene match. Here the CDR3 reads CANGAGTSSVDTQYF. In nucleotides, the CDR3 is TGTGCCAACGGGGCTGGGACTAGCTCCGTTGATACGCAGTATTTT.

CDR3: CASSQDLAGGRETQYF. CDR3 coding DNA: TGTGCCAGCAGCCAAGATCTGGCGGGGGGGAGGGAGACCCAGTACTTC. The chain is built from TRBV3-1 (or the pseudogene TRBV3-2) and TRBJ2-5; 9 positions agree with TRBD2. The CDR3 length is 16 residues. Germline loops: CDR1 LGHDT, CDR2 YNNKEL (reference sequence). V lost 0 bases and J lost 5; bases outside the gene matches: 7.

The rearrangement joins TRBV10-2 to TRBJ2-3, with D possibly being TRBD2 (6 bases). Germline V gives CDR1 WSHSY, CDR2 SAAADI. The ends were cut back, 0 bases at V and 2 bases at J, with 12 bases in the middle. This CDR3 contains 16 residues. In DNA form, the CDR3 reads TGCGCCAGCAGTGAGTCAGGCGGGGTATCCACAGATACGCAGTATTTT. Translation gives CASSESGGVSTDTQYF.

The DNA of the CDR3 is TGTGCCAGCACTCTCGACAGGGGGCATCAGCCCCAGCATTTT. Its translation is CASTLDRGHQPQHF. V and J are TRBV2 and TRBJ1-5; TRBD1 matches 10 bases. V shed 7 bases and J 5 bases; nucleotides not matched to a gene: 5. Germline V lookup: CDR1 SNHLY, CDR2 FYNNEI. CDR3 length: 14 residues.

V usage is TRBV3-1 (or the pseudogene TRBV3-2) and J usage is TRBJ2-7; 8 nucleotides line up with TRBD2. Looked up from germline, CDR1 is LGHDT and CDR2 is YNNKEL (reference sequence). Trimming took 2 bases from V and 1 from J; bases not matched to a gene: 1. The CDR3 sequence is 14 residues long. The CDR3 region is CASSQQRGSYEQYF. The CDR3 bases are TGTGCCAGCAGCCAACAGCGGGGGTCCTACGAGCAGTACTTC.

V gene TRBV3-1 (or the pseudogene TRBV3-2) combines with J gene TRBJ2-5, with D tentatively TRBD1 (5 bases). Trimming pared 7 bases from V and 4 bases from J, leaving 19 bases between. The CDR3 extends over 15 amino acids. CDR1 and CDR2 from the germline V gene are LGHDT and YNNKEL (reference sequence). The CDR3 DNA reads TGTGCCAGCAACAGGCGATCCGCTCGCCTAGAGACCCAGTACTTC. It encodes CASNRRSARLETQYF.

V is TRBV12-5 and J is TRBJ1-2, with 7 bases that match TRBD1. Germline CDR1 LGHNT, CDR2 FRNRAP. V lost 1 base, J lost 0 bases, and 8 bases stayed unmatched. The CDR3 runs 17 residues. Here the CDR3 DNA reads TGTGCTAGTGGTTTGGGAAACAGGGGTTCCACTAACTATGGCTACACCTTC. Residues: CASGLGNRGSTNYGYTF.

This chain uses TRBV3-1 (or the pseudogene TRBV3-2) with TRBJ2-3; 8 positions match TRBD2. The J segment lost 5 bases and the V segment lost 0 bases, leaving 10 bases of the junction unmatched. The CDR3 is made up of 17 amino acids. CDR1 is LGHDT and CDR2 is YNNKEL in the germline V gene (reference sequence). The CDR3 spells CASSQDTAGASRDTQYF. The CDR3 bases are TGTGCCAGCAGCCAAGATACAGCGGGGGCATCTCGAGATACGCAGTATTTT.

The rearrangement links TRBV15 to TRBJ2-5, with a possible D match to TRBD2 (7 bases). Germline V gives CDR1 LNHNV, CDR2 YYDKDF (reference sequence). V was cut by 2 bases and J by 4 bases, with 14 bases left in between. The CDR3 is 15 residues long. The CDR3 here is CATSRSLGGLETQYF. In DNA, the CDR3 is TGTGCCACCAGCAGATCCTTGGGGGGGCTAGAGACCCAGTACTTC.

The chain combines TRBV6-1 with TRBJ1-2; D remains ambiguous. V was shortened by 0 bases and J by 2 bases, with 7 bases between the two germline ends. The CDR3 loop spans 14 amino acids. Per germline, CDR1 MNHNS and CDR2 SASEGT. The chain's CDR3 is CASSEAQINYGYTF. The CDR3 DNA reads TGTGCCAGCAGTGAAGCGCAGATAAACTATGGCTACACCTTC.

This clone was detected only once. The chain combines TRBV27 with TRBJ2-3; TRBD2 matches 7 bases. Germline assignment: CDR1 MNHEY and CDR2 SMNVEV (reference sequence). V dropped 5 bases and J dropped 1; count of bases not matched to a gene: 9. The CDR3 length is 16 residues. CDR3 loop: CASSTYLTSGTDTQYF. As DNA, the CDR3 is TGTGCCAGCAGTACATACTTAACTAGCGGCACAGATACGCAGTATTTT.

V and J are TRBV18 and TRBJ1-3, with a tentative D call TRBD1 (6 bases). Germline V CDR1 and CDR2: KGHSH, LQKENI. CDR3 length: 15 residues. V lost 3 bases and J 8 bases, leaving 17 bases between the germline ends. CDR3 coding DNA: TGTGCCAGCTCACCCACCCCTGGGGGCGCGGACACCATATATTTT. Translation: CASSPTPGGADTIYF. Full variable domain (outside the CDR3, taken from reference TRBV18 and TRBJ1-3): NAGVMQNPRHLVRRRGQEARLRCSPMKGHSHVYWYRQLPEEGLKFMVYLQKENIIDESGMPKERFSAEFPKEGPSILRIQQVVRGDSAAYFCASSPTPGGADTIYFGEGSWLTVV.